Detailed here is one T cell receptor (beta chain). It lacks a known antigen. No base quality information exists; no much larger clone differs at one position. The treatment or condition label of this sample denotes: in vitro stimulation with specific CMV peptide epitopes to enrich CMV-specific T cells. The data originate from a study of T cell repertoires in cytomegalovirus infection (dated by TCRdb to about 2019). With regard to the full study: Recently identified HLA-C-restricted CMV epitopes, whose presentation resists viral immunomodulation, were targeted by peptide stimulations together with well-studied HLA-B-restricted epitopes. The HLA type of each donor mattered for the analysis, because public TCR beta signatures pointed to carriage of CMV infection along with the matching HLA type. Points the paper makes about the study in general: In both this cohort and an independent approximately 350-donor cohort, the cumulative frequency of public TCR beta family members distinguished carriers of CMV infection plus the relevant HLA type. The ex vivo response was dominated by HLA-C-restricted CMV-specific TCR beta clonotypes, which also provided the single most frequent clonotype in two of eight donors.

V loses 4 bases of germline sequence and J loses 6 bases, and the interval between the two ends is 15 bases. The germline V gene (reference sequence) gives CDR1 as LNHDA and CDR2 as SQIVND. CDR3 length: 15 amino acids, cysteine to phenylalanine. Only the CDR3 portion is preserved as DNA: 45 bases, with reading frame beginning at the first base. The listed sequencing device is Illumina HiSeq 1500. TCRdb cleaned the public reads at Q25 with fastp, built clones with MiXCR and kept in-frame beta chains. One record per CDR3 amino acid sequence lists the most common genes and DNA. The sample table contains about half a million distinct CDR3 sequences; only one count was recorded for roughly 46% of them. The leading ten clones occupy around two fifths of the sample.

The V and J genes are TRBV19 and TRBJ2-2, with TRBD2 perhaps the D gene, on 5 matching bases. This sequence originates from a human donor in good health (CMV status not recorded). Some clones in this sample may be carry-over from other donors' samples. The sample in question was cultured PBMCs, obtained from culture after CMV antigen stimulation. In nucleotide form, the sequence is TGTGCCAGTAGTACCTCCGCTAGCTGGTCCGGGGAGCTGTTTTTT. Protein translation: CASSTSASWSGELFF.